This TCR beta chain was sequenced for a study of cytomegalovirus exposure and HLA in healthy donors. Study in general: HLA-typed donors were the source of 90 million or so unique TCRs, which an early data release held.

A multiplex PCR was run with 60 Vbeta primers and 13 Jbeta primers. Assay used: immunoSEQ multiplex PCR; TCRdb lists only in-frame clones, some missing. The profile covers around 130,000 clones, with more than 65% appearing a single time and 2.6% taken by the ten largest. The CDR3 runs 13 residues. Germline V gene lookup returns CDR1 LNHDA and CDR2 SQIVND (reference sequence). The V and J ends lost 9 bases and 0 bases, in that order; junction bases with no gene match: 4. About this clone: What it binds is unknown.

Study outcomes and limitations: V segments that were indistinguishable, TRBV6-2 and TRBV6-3 among them, were omitted from analysis.

Input material: PBMCs. The source of this sequence is a woman between 55 and 75 years old in good health and CMV-seropositive. V usage is TRBV19 and J usage is TRBJ1-1; 7 bases fit TRBD1. CDR3 loop: CASLDRLNTEAFF. The CDR3 DNA sequence: TGTGCCAGCTTGGACAGGCTGAACACTGAAGCTTTCTTT. Looking up the rest from reference TRBV19 and TRBJ1-1 gives the full variable domain: DGGITQSPKYLFRKEGQNVTLSCEQNLNHDAMYWYRQDPGQGLRLIYYSQIVNDFQKGDIAEGYSVSREKKESFPLTVTSAQKNPTAFYLCASLDRLNTEAFFGQGTRLTVV.